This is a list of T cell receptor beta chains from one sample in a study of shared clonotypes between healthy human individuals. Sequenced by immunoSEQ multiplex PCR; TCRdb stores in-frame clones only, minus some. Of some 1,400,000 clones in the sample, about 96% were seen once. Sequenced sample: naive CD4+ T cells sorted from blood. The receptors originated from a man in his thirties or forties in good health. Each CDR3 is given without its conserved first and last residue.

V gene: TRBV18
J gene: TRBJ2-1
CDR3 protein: ASSPLAGGYEQF

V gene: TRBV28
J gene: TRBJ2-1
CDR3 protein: ASSPVPGRLDEQF

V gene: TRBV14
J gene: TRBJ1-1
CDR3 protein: ASSQSAVTEAF

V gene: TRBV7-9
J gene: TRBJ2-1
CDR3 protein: ASSLVRGRSYNEQF

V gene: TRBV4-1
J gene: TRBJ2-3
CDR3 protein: ASSQAGTSGTTDTQY

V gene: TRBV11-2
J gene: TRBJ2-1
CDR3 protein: ASSLGALAGRWNNEQF

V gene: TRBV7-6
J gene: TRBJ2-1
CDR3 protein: ASSLDRGSYNEQF

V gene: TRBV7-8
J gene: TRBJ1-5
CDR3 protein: ASSLFRPVADRGLRQPQH

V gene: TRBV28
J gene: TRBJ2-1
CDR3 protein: ASRLNPRGYNEQF

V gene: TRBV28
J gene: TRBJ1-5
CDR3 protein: ASSPGTPSNQPQH

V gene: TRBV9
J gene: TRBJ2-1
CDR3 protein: ASSVTGDLYNEQF

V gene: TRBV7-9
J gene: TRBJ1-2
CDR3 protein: ASSARVQYGYT

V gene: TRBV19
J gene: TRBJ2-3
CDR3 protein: ASSKVTGLAPATDTQY

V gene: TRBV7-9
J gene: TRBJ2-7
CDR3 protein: ASSLAKAGNEQY

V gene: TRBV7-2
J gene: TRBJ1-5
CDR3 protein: ASSFWGARSQPQH

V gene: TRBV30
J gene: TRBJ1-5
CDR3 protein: AWRKQGVHSNQPQH

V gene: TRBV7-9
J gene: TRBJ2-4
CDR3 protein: ASSQDRVGKNIQY

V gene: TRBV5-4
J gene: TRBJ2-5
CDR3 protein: ASSMGLAGETQY

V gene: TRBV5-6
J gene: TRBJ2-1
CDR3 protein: ASSKSTGAEQF

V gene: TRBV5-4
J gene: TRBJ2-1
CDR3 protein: ASSLHLAGGGNEQF

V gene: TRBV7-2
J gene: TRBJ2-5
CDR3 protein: ASSLRSGESQETQY

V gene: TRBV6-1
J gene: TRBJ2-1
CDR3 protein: ASLYSGSSNEQF

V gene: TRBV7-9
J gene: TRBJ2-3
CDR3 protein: ASSLGRAGGPYDTQY

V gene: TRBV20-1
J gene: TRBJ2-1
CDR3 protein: SARLREQF

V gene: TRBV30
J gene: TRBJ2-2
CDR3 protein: ALQGFSTGELF

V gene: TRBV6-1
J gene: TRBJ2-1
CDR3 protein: ASSRATTSGEQF

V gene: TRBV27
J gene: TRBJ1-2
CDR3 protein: ASSLKGQGLGNYGYT

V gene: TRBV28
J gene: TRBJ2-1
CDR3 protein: ASKATSSYNEQF

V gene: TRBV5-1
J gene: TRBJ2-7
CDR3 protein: ASSLTPATYEQY

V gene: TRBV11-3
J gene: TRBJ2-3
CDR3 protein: ASSYTGSGTDTQY

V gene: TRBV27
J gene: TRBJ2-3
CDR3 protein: ASRNLGTSGSTDTQY

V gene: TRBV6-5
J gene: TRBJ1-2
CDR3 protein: ASSYLTQGRDGYT

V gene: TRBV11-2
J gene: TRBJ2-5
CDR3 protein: ASSGGETQY

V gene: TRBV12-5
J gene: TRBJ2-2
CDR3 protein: ASGLVLLLF

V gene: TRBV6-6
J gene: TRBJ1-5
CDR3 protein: ASSYPNLGNQPQH

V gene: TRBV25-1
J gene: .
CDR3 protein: ASRQAGTGNEQY

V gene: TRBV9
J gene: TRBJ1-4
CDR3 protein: ASSAGQGGKLF

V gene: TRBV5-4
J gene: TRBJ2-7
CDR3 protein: ASSLDLASGVEQY

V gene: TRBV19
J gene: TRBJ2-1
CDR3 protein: ASSIAGLAVGSYNEQF

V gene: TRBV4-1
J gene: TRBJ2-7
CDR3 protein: ASSANRQGALYEQY

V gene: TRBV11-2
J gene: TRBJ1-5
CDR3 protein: ASSLGGQPQH

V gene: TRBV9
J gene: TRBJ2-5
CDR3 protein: ASSATGTTKETQY

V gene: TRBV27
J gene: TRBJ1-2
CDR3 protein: ASSLSAAGIYGYT

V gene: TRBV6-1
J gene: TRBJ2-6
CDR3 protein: ASSEYGRWGQGDSGANVLT

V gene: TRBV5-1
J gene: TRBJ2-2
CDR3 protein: ASSRAGGSTGELF

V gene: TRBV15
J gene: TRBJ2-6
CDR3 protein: ATSGTGDPSGANVLT

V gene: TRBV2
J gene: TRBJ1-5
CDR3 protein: ASMGTGDQPQH

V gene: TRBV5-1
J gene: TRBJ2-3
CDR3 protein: ASGLTKTTDTQY

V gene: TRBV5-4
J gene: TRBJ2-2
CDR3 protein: ASSLGGTLTGELF

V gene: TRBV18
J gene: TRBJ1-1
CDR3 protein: ASSPIRGNTEAF

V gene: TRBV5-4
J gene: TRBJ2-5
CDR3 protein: ASSRSSGRSDETQY

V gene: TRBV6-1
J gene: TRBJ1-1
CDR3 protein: ASSEEGSYRGDTEAF

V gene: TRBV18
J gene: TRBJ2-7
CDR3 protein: ASSAGTSQLYEQY

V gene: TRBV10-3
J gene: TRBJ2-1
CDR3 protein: AISGLVYNEQF